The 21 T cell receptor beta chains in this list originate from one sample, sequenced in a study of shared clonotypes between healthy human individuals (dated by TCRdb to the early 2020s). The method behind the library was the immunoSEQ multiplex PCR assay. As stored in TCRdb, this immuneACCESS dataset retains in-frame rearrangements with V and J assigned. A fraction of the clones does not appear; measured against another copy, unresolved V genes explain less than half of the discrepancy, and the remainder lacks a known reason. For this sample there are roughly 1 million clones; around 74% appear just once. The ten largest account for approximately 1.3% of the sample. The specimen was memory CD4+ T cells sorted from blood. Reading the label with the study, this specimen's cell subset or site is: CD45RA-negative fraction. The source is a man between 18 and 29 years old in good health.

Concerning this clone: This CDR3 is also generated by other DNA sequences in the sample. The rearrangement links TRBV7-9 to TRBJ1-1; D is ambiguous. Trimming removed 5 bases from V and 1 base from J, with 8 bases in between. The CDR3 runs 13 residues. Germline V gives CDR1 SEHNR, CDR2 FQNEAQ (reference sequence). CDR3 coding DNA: TGTGCCAGCAGCCCGTCTGGGAACACTGAAGCTTTCTTT. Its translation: CASSPSGNTEAFF.

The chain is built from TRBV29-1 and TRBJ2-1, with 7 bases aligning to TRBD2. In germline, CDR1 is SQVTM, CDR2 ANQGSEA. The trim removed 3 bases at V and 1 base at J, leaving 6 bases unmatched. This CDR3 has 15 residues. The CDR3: CSVDLGLGSYNEQFF. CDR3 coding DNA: TGCAGCGTTGATCTCGGACTAGGGTCCTACAATGAGCAGTTCTTC.

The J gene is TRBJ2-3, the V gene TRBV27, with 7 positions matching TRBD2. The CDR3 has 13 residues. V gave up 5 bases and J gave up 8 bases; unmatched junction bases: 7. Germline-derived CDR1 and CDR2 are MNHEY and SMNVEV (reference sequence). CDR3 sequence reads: CASSDERGRTQYF. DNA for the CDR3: TGTGCCAGCAGTGACGAGCGGGGTCGTACGCAGTATTTT.

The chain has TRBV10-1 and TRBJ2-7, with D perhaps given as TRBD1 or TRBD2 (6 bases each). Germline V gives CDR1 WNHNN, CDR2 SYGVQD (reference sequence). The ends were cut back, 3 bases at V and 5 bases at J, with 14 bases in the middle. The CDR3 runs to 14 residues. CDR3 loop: CASSEGGLRNEQYF. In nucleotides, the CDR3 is TGCGCCAGCAGTGAAGGGGGGCTCCGCAACGAGCAGTACTTC.

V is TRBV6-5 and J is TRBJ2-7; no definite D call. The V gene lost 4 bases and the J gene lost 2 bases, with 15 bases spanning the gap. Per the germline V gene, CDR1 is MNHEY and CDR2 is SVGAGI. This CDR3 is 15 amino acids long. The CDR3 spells CASSSAADIPYEQYF. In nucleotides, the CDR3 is TGTGCCAGCAGTTCGGCGGCCGATATCCCCTACGAGCAGTACTTC.

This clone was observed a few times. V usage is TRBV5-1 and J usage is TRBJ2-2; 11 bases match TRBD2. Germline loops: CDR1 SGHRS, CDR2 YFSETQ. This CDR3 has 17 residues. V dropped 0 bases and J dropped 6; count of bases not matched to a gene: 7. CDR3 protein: CASSLELAGVIPGELFF. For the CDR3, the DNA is TGCGCCAGCAGCTTGGAACTAGCGGGAGTCATTCCCGGGGAGCTGTTTTTT.

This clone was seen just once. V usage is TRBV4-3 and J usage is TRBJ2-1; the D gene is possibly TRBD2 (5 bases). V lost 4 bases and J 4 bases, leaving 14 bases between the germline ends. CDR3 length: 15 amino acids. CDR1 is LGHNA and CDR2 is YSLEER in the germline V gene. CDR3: CASSLSGGYYNEQFF. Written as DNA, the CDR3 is TGCGCCAGCAGCCTGTCAGGCGGGTATTACAATGAGCAGTTCTTC.

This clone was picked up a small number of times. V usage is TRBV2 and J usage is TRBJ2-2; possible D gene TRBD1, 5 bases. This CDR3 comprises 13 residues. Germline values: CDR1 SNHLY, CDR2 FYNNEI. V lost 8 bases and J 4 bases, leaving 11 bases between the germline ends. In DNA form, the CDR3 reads TGTGCCAGCGGGGCAGGAACCACCGGGGAGCTGTTTTTT. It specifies CASGAGTTGELFF.

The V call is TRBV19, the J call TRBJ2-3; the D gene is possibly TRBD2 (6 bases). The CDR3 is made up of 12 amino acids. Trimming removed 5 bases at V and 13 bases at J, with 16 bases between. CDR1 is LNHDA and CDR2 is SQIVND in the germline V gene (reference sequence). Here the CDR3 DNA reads TGTGCCAGTAGTGCCCCTAGCGACCTCAAGTATTTT. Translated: CASSAPSDLKYF.

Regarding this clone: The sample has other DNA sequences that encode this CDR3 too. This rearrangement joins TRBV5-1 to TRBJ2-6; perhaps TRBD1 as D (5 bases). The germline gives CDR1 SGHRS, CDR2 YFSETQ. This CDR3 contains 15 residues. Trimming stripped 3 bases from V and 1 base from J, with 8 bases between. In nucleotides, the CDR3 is TGCGCCAGCAGCTCCCAGGGATCTGGGGCCAACGTCCTGACTTTC. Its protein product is CASSSQGSGANVLTF. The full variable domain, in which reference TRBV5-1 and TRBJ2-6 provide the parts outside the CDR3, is KAGVTQTPRYLIKTRGQQVTLSCSPISGHRSVSWYQQTPGQGLQFLFEYFSETQRNKGNFPGRFSGRQFSNSRSEMNVSTLELGDSALYLCASSSQGSGANVLTFGAGSRLTVL.

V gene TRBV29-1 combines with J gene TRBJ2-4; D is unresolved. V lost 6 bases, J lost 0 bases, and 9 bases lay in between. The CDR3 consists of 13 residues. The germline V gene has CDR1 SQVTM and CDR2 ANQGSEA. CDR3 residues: CSVTPLAKNIQYF. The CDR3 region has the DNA TGCAGCGTCACACCCCTAGCCAAAAACATTCAGTACTTC.

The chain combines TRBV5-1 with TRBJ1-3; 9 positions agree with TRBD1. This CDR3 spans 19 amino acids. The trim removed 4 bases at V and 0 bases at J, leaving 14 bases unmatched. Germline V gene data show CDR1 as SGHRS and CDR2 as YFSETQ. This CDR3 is CASSRGVGTGISSGNTIYF. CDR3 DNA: TGCGCCAGCAGCCGGGGCGTTGGGACAGGGATCTCCTCTGGAAACACCATATATTTT.

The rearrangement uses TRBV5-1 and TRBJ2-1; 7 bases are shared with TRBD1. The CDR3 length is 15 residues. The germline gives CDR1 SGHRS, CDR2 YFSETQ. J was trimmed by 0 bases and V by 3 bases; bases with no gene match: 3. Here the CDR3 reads CASSYDRVSYNEQFF. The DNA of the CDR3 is TGCGCCAGCAGCTACGACAGGGTCTCCTACAATGAGCAGTTCTTC.

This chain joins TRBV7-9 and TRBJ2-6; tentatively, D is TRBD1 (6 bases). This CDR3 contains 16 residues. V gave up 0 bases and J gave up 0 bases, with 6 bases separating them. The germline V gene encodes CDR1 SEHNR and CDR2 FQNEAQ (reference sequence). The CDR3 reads CASSLAGGSGANVLTF. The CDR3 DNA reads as TGTGCCAGCAGCTTAGCAGGGGGCTCTGGGGCCAACGTCCTGACTTTC.

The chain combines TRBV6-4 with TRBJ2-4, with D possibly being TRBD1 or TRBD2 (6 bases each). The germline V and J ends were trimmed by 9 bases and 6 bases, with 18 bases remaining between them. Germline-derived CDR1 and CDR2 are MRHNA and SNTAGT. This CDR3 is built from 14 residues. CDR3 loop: CARPGASSGNIQYF. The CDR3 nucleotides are TGTGCCAGACCGGGGGCTAGCTCTGGAAACATTCAGTACTTC.

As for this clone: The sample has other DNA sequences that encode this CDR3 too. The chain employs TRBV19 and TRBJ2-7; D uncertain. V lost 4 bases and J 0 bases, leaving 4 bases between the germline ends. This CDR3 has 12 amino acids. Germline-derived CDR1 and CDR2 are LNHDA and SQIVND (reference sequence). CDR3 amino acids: CASSSPSYEQYF. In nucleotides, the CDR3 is TGTGCCAGTAGTAGCCCCTCCTACGAGCAGTACTTC.

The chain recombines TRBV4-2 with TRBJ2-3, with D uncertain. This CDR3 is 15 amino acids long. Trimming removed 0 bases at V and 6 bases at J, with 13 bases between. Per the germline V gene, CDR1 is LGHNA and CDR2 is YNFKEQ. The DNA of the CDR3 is TGTGCCAGCAGCCAAGAGAACTACCCCTCGGATACGCAGTATTTT. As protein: CASSQENYPSDTQYF.

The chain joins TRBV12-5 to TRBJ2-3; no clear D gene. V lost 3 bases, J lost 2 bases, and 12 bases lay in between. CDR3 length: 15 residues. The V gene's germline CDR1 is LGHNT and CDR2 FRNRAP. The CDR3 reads CASGLGIRVTDTQYF. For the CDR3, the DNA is TGTGCTAGTGGTTTAGGTATCCGGGTCACAGATACGCAGTATTTT.

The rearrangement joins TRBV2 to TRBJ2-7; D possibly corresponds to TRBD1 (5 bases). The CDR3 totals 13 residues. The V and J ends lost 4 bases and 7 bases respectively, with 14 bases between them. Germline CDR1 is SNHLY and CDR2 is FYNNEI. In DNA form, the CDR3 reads TGTGCCAGCAGTGCAGGGAACGTACGAGAGCAGTACTTC. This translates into CASSAGNVREQYF.

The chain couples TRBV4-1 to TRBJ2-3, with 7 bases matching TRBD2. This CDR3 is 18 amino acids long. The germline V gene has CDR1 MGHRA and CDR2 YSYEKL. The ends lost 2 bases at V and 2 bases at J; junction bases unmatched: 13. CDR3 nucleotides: TGCGCCAGCAGCCAATATGGGACCCAGCGGGATTTCACAGATACGCAGTATTTT. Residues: CASSQYGTQRDFTDTQYF.

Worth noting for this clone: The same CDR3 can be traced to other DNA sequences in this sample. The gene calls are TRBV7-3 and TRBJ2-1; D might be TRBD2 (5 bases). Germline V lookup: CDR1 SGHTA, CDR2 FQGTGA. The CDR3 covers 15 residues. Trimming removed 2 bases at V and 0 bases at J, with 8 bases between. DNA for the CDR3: TGTGCCAGCAGCTTAGAGGGAAGCTCCTACAATGAGCAGTTCTTC. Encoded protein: CASSLEGSSYNEQFF. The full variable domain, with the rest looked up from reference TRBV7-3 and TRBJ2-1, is GAGVSQTPSNKVTEKGKYVELRCDPISGHTALYWYRQSLGQGPEFLIYFQGTGAADDSGLPNDRFFAVRPEGSVSTLKIQRTERGDSAVYLCASSLEGSSYNEQFFGPGTRLTVL.